Listed below are T cell receptor beta chains from one sample, sequenced in a study of T-cell reconstitution after alpha-beta-depleted transplantation in children. From the PCR reads, TCRdb called clonotypes with MiXCR, one entry per CDR3 protein. The sample includes 210,000 or so distinct CDR3 sequences, under 9.5% of them seen just once. Sequenced material: PBMCs from the stem cell graft donor, taken from the stem cell graft. The receptors were gathered from a human donor who donated a stem cell graft to a child with acute lymphoblastic leukemia. Each CDR3 is given with its conserved first and last residue. The D gene is left open where the match is weak. Some rows have no size entry. The others give once, few or many, or a class for an expanded clone.

TRBV20-1,-,TRBJ1-6,TRBD1,CSARTGANNSPLHF,TGCAGTGCCCGGACAGGGGCCAATAATTCACCCCTCCACTTT
TRBV6-6,many,TRBJ1-2,-,CASDGTFYGYTF,TGTGCCAGCGACGGGACGTTCTATGGCTACACCTTC
TRBV3-1,-,TRBJ2-6,TRBD1,CASSPTGEGANVLTF,TGTGCCAGCAGCCCAACAGGGGAAGGGGCCAACGTCCTGACTTTC
TRBV20-1,few,TRBJ1-2,-,CRAWGRGDYGYTF,TGCAGGGCTTGGGGCAGGGGTGACTATGGCTACACCTTC
TRBV7-2,-,TRBJ2-5,TRBD2,CASSWGLAGKETQYF,TGTGCCAGCAGCTGGGGACTAGCGGGGAAAGAGACCCAGTACTTC
TRBV15,few,TRBJ1-6,-,CATSNMRNSPLHF,TGTGCCACCAGCAATATGAGGAATTCACCCCTCCACTTT
TRBV12-3/TRBV12-4,many,TRBJ2-3,-,CASSFGRDTDTQYF,TGTGCCAGCAGTTTCGGGAGAGACACAGATACGCAGTATTTT
TRBV6-5,few,TRBJ1-5,TRBD1,CASSNTYRGNQPQHF,TGTGCCAGCAGTAACACCTACAGGGGAAATCAGCCCCAGCATTTT
TRBV9,-,TRBJ2-5,-,CASSVVSETQYF,TGTGCCAGCAGCGTAGTTTCGGAGACCCAGTACTTC
TRBV9,many,TRBJ2-7,TRBD2,CASSAGTSGAHEQYF,TGTGCCAGCAGCGCTGGGACTAGCGGGGCCCACGAGCAGTACTTC
TRBV27,many,TRBJ2-7,-,CASSLLQAAHSYEQYF,TGTGCCAGCAGTTTATTACAGGCAGCCCACTCCTACGAGCAGTACTTC
TRBV27,-,TRBJ1-5,TRBD1,CASRDGTGPNQPQHF,TGTGCCAGCAGAGACGGGACAGGCCCCAATCAGCCCCAGCATTTT
TRBV3-1,-,TRBJ2-7,-,CASSRAGSTTHEQYF,TGTGCCAGCAGCCGGGCAGGAAGTACTACCCACGAGCAGTACTTC
TRBV7-9,many,TRBJ1-1,-,CASSFMMNTEAFF,TGTGCCAGCAGCTTCATGATGAACACTGAAGCTTTCTTT
TRBV4-2,once,TRBJ2-1,-,CASSPSGSATLYNEQFF,TGTGCCAGCAGCCCGTCGGGCTCGGCGACCTTGTACAATGAGCAGTTCTTC
TRBV5-1,many,TRBJ2-2,TRBD2,CASSLESVGRKNTGELFF,TGCGCCAGCAGCTTGGAATCTGTCGGGAGGAAGAACACCGGGGAGCTGTTTTTT
TRBV6-2/TRBV6-3,many,TRBJ1-5,-,CASRDIRAPGQPQHF,TGTGCCAGCAGAGATATCAGGGCCCCCGGGCAGCCCCAGCATTTT
TRBV5-6,-,TRBJ1-2,-,CASSFGKLYGYTF,TGTGCCAGCAGCTTCGGTAAATTGTATGGCTACACCTTC
TRBV5-5,few,TRBJ1-5,-,CASSFGAGGKGYQPQHF,TGTGCCAGCAGCTTTGGGGCCGGAGGCAAAGGATATCAGCCCCAGCATTTT
TRBV20-1,many,TRBJ2-7,TRBD1,CSAEGQGAGEQYF,TGCAGTGCTGAAGGACAGGGGGCGGGCGAGCAGTACTTC
TRBV12-3/TRBV12-4,many,TRBJ1-6,-,CASTNPGGGNNSPLHF,TGTGCCAGCACCAACCCTGGAGGGGGAAATAATTCACCCCTCCACTTT
TRBV11-2,many,TRBJ2-7,TRBD1,CASSLAATGLSEQYF,TGTGCCAGCAGCTTAGCTGCGACAGGGCTGTCCGAGCAGTACTTC
TRBV20-1,-,TRBJ2-2,-,CSAPRRAPNTGELFF,TGCAGTGCCCCACGACGGGCTCCTAACACCGGGGAGCTGTTTTTT
TRBV11-2,-,TRBJ2-3,TRBD1,CASSSSMDRVFLRDTQYF,TGTGCCAGCAGCTCGAGCATGGACAGGGTTTTTCTTCGGGATACGCAGTATTTT
TRBV5-1,few,TRBJ1-1,-,CASSNKTSGTEAFF,TGCGCCAGCAGCAATAAGACATCGGGGACTGAAGCTTTCTTT
TRBV9,-,TRBJ2-1,-,CASSVVGAPYNEQFF,TGTGCCAGCAGCGTAGTGGGGGCCCCTTACAATGAGCAGTTCTTC
TRBV25-1,many,TRBJ2-7,-,CASSEGGYEQYF,TGTGCCAGCAGTGAGGGAGGCTACGAGCAGTACTTC
TRBV20-1,-,TRBJ2-5,-,CSVPFGPSLPQYF,TGCAGTGTTCCATTCGGGCCCAGCTTACCCCAGTACTTC
TRBV27,-,TRBJ2-7,-,CASSLSAFHSYEQYF,TGTGCCAGCAGTTTATCGGCTTTCCATAGCTACGAGCAGTACTTC
TRBV29-1,-,TRBJ2-1,TRBD2,CSATRGGAYNEQFF,TGCAGCGCGACCCGGGGGGGAGCCTACAATGAGCAGTTCTTC
TRBV29-1,-,TRBJ1-2,TRBD1,CSGETGGWGYTF,TGCAGCGGGGAGACAGGGGGCTGGGGCTACACCTTC
TRBV20-1,many,TRBJ1-1,TRBD1,CSARRNRGEYTEAFF,TGCAGTGCTAGAAGAAACAGGGGAGAGTACACTGAAGCTTTCTTT
TRBV5-1,-,TRBJ2-1,-,CASSLEDTQFF,TGCGCCAGCAGCTTGGAGGACACCCAGTTCTTC
TRBV5-1,many,TRBJ2-2,-,CASKDKANTGELFF,TGCGCCAGCAAGGACAAGGCGAACACCGGGGAGCTGTTTTTT
TRBV27,many,TRBJ1-1,-,CASSLEGINTEAFF,TGTGCCAGCAGTTTAGAGGGCATCAACACTGAAGCTTTCTTT
TRBV28,many,TRBJ2-5,TRBD1,CASSLWQGVGETQYF,TGTGCCAGCAGTTTATGGCAGGGGGTCGGGGAGACCCAGTACTTC
TRBV7-2,-,TRBJ2-3,-,CASSLGRWGGSTDTQYF,TGTGCCAGCAGCTTAGGGAGGTGGGGTGGGAGCACAGATACGCAGTATTTT
TRBV5-1,-,TRBJ2-6,TRBD1,CASSLARGPNTGANVLTF,TGCGCCAGCAGCTTGGCCAGGGGGCCGAACACTGGGGCCAACGTCCTGACTTTC
TRBV6-5,many,TRBJ2-6,-,CASSYSDPRANVLTF,TGTGCCAGCAGTTACTCGGACCCCCGGGCCAACGTCCTGACTTTC
TRBV11-2,-,TRBJ2-7,-,CASSLEARGNEQYF,TGTGCCAGCAGCTTAGAGGCTAGGGGCAACGAGCAGTACTTC